The following is a T cell receptor (beta chain) sequence with its context. What it binds is not known. With 5 bases clipped from V and 0 bases from J, the junction kept 3 bases outside the gene matches. Germline values: CDR1 LNHNV, CDR2 YYDKDF (reference sequence). This CDR3 contains 15 residues. The source of the sample is a study of T cells after posttransplantation cyclophosphamide. Study-level results: Later post-transplant blood repertoires were often dominated by donor CD8+ memory clones.

Generated by immunoSEQ multiplex PCR, the TCRdb table keeps only in-frame clones and is missing some. The sample carries roughly 3,400 clones, more than 75% recorded once. This TCR derives from a woman aged 60-75 years in good health, CMV-negative, and a related stem cell transplant donor. Source material: memory CD8+ T cells sorted from blood. The chain recombines TRBV15 with TRBJ2-1, with 8 positions matching TRBD2. The chain's CDR3 is CATSRRGGSYNEQFF. DNA of the CDR3: TGTGCCACCAGCCGCCGGGGGGGCTCCTACAATGAGCAGTTCTTC. Variable domain in full (rest from reference TRBV15 and TRBJ2-1): DAMVIQNPRYQVTQFGKPVTLSCSQTLNHNVMYWYQQKSSQAPKLLFHYYDKDFNNEADTPDNFQSRRPNTSFCFLDIRSPGLGDTAMYLCATSRRGGSYNEQFFGPGTRLTVL.